Following are 18 T cell receptor beta chains from one sample sequenced in a study of cytomegalovirus exposure and HLA in healthy donors. The primer mix had 60 Vbeta and 13 Jbeta primers. Sequencing used immunoSEQ multiplex PCR; TCRdb keeps in-frame clones, though not all of them. The sample contains more than 150,000 clones, about 78% of which appear only once. What was sequenced was PBMCs. These receptors came from a male donor in good health and CMV-seronegative.

CDR3: CASTRDPGGNTIYF. CDR3 nucleotides: TGTGCCAGCACCCGAGACCCGGGGGGAAACACCATATATTTT. The chain is built from TRBV6-6 and TRBJ1-3; D uncertain. V lost 7 bases and J lost 4, with 14 bases in between. Germline V gives CDR1 MNHNY, CDR2 SVGAGI (reference sequence). The CDR3 sequence is 14 residues long.

This clone has only a few counts. V gene TRBV28 combines with J gene TRBJ2-7, with 8 bases matching TRBD1. CDR3 length: 12 residues. Per germline, CDR1 MDHEN and CDR2 SYDVKM. With 4 bases clipped from V and 5 bases from J, the junction kept 1 base outside the gene matches. The CDR3 loop reads CASSSTGDEQYF. The CDR3 nucleotides are TGTGCCAGCAGTTCGACAGGGGACGAGCAGTACTTC.

This rearrangement joins TRBV18 to TRBJ2-7; 10 bases match TRBD1. V lost 3 bases, J lost 6 bases, and 5 bases stayed unmatched. Germline loops: CDR1 KGHSH, CDR2 LQKENI. This CDR3 comprises 14 residues. CDR3 residues: CASSPGQGTREQYF. DNA of the CDR3: TGTGCCAGCTCACCGGGACAGGGGACTCGCGAGCAGTACTTC.

The chain employs TRBV7-2 and TRBJ2-4, with 7 nucleotides matching TRBD1. Germline-derived CDR1 and CDR2 are SGHTA and FQGNSA. With V trimmed by 1 base and J by 1 base, 4 bases remained unmatched. The CDR3 covers 16 residues. CDR3 protein: CASSLETGRAKNIQYF. The CDR3, as DNA: TGTGCCAGCAGCTTAGAGACAGGGCGGGCCAAAAACATTCAGTACTTC.

The V call is TRBV5-5, the J call TRBJ2-5; unclear D gene. The V gene lost 0 bases and the J gene lost 1 base, with 16 bases spanning the gap. The CDR3 contains 17 residues. Germline CDR1 SGHKS, CDR2 YYEKEE (reference sequence). CDR3 DNA sequence: TGTGCCAGCAGCTTGGGTCTAGTAGGTAGAACCCAAGAGACCCAGTACTTC. Its protein product is CASSLGLVGRTQETQYF.

V gene TRBV9 combines with J gene TRBJ2-7; 8 nucleotides line up with TRBD1. Germline CDR1 is SGDLS and CDR2 is YYNGEE. This CDR3 has 15 amino acids. J lost 3 bases, V lost 4 bases, and 9 bases had no gene match. In nucleotides, the CDR3 is TGTGCCAGCAGCCCGAGGACAGGGAATCGCTACGAGCAGTACTTC. Its translation: CASSPRTGNRYEQYF.

This chain connects TRBV6-6 to TRBJ2-1; TRBD1 matches 7 bases. The CDR3 runs to 15 residues. V lost 5 bases to trimming and J lost 6 bases; unmatched junction nucleotides: 10. Germline-derived CDR1 and CDR2 are MNHNY and SVGAGI (reference sequence). CDR3 residues: CASSTRDRASNEQFF. In DNA, the CDR3 is TGTGCCAGCAGTACCCGGGACAGAGCCTCCAATGAGCAGTTCTTC.

The rearrangement uses TRBV4-2 and TRBJ2-7; D is perhaps TRBD2 (6 bases). In germline, CDR1 is LGHNA, CDR2 YNFKEQ. V lost 3 bases and J 4 bases, leaving 13 bases between the germline ends. This CDR3 is 14 amino acids long. The CDR3 sequence is CASSQRDPPYEQYF. For the CDR3, the DNA is TGTGCCAGCAGCCAGCGGGACCCCCCTTACGAGCAGTACTTC.

This clone came up a few times. The chain uses TRBV2 and TRBJ2-5, with D unclear. The CDR3 totals 13 residues. The germline V gene has CDR1 SNHLY and CDR2 FYNNEI. V was pared by 7 bases and J by 2 bases, with 11 bases between. The CDR3 nucleotides read TGTGCCAGCAATGGTGACGGGCAAGAGACCCAGTACTTC. Its protein product is CASNGDGQETQYF.

The rearrangement links TRBV4-2 to TRBJ2-4, with 7 positions matching TRBD1. The CDR3 has 17 residues. J was trimmed by 1 base and V by 1 base; bases with no gene match: 7. Germline V gene data show CDR1 as LGHNA and CDR2 as YNFKEQ. CDR3 residues: CASSQGEGARAKNIQYF. For the CDR3, the DNA is TGTGCCAGCAGCCAAGGCGAGGGGGCACGGGCCAAAAACATTCAGTACTTC.

The V call is TRBV7-3, the J call TRBJ2-2, with 13 bases aligning to TRBD2. This CDR3 region has 17 residues. Per the germline V gene, CDR1 is SGHTA and CDR2 is FQGTGA. Trimming cost V 2 bases and J 6 bases; bases outside gene matches: 6. The CDR3 bases are TGTGCCAGCAGCTTATCCGGGACTAGCGGGACTGCCGGGGAGCTGTTTTTT. Encoded protein: CASSLSGTSGTAGELFF.

The rearrangement joins TRBV5-4 to TRBJ2-7; 9 bases fit TRBD2. CDR1 is SGHNT, CDR2 YYREEE, per germline (reference sequence). J lost 7 bases, V lost 8 bases, and 10 bases had no gene match. The CDR3 sequence is 13 residues long. The CDR3 region has the DNA TGTGCCAGGATTAGCGGGAGTTTCCTTGAGCAGTACTTC. It specifies CARISGSFLEQYF.

The J gene is TRBJ1-6, the V gene TRBV6-5; D gene uncertain. The CDR3 length is 15 residues. Germline V gene data show CDR1 as MNHEY and CDR2 as SVGAGI. Trimming took 5 bases from V and 9 from J, leaving 17 bases between them. The CDR3 nucleotides read TGTGCCAGCAGTCCCCGAGGTTCCGGGATTTCACCCCTCCACTTT. Its protein product is CASSPRGSGISPLHF.

In its sample, this clone was seen a few times. J is TRBJ2-5 and V is TRBV28; the match to TRBD2 covers 9 bases. The J call may be faulty, since TRBJ2-7 better matches the DNA end. Germline V CDR1 and CDR2: MDHEN, SYDVKM. The CDR3 runs to 14 residues. CDR3 residues: CASSKSGRSYEQYF. For the CDR3, the DNA is TGTGCCAGCAGCAAAAGCGGGAGGTCCTACGAGCAGTACTTC.

The chain carries TRBV28 and TRBJ2-3; 7 nucleotides agree with TRBD2. V was pared by 6 bases and J by 5 bases, with 14 bases of the junction left unmatched. The CDR3 totals 16 residues. CDR1 and CDR2 (germline): MDHEN, SYDVKM. CDR3 bases: TGTGCCAGCAGCCTCGGACTAGGAGGGTTGAGAGATACGCAGTATTTT. Protein sequence: CASSLGLGGLRDTQYF.

The rearrangement links TRBV18 to TRBJ2-7; tentatively, D is TRBD2 (7 bases). V was clipped by 5 bases and J by 4 bases, with 12 bases between them. The germline V gene encodes CDR1 KGHSH and CDR2 LQKENI. CDR3 length equals 13 residues. This chain's CDR3 is CASSGGARYEQYF. CDR3 nucleotide sequence: TGTGCCAGCTCAGGGGGGGCCCGATACGAGCAGTACTTC. Complete variable domain (other parts from reference TRBV18 and TRBJ2-7): NAGVMQNPRHLVRRRGQEARLRCSPMKGHSHVYWYRQLPEEGLKFMVYLQKENIIDESGMPKERFSAEFPKEGPSILRIQQVVRGDSAAYFCASSGGARYEQYFGPGTRLTVT.

This chain connects TRBV15 to TRBJ2-2, with 10 nucleotides matching TRBD2. The CDR3 is 17 residues long. CDR1 and CDR2 (germline): LNHNV, YYDKDF (reference sequence). V gave up 0 bases and J gave up 7 bases; unmatched junction bases: 8. The CDR3 DNA reads as TGTGCCACCAGCAGAGATGGTAGCGGGGGGTTCGGCGGGGAGCTGTTTTTT. Protein sequence: CATSRDGSGGFGGELFF.

This clone is labeled medium-sized (0.01 to 0.1%). The genes are TRBV7-3 and TRBJ1-2, with 12 bases lining up with TRBD1. Looked up from germline, CDR1 is SGHTA and CDR2 is FQGTGA. The CDR3 loop spans 15 amino acids. Trimming cost V 5 bases and J 7 bases; bases outside gene matches: 8. The CDR3: CASSLGGQGASGYTF. The DNA of the CDR3 is TGTGCCAGCAGCCTCGGGGGACAGGGGGCAAGTGGCTACACCTTC.